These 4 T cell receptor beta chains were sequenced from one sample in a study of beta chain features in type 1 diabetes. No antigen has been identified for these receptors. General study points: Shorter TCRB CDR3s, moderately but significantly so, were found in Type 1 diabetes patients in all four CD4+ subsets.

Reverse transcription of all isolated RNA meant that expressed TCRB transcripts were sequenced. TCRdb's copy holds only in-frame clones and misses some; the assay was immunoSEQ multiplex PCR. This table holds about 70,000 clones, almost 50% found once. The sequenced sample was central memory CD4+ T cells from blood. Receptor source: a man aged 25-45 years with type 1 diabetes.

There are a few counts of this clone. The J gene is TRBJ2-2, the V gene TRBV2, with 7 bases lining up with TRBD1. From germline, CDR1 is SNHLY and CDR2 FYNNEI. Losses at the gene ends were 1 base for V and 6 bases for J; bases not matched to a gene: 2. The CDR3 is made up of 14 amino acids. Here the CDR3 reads CASSEEGAPGELFF. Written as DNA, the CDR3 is TGTGCCAGCAGTGAAGAGGGGGCCCCCGGGGAGCTGTTTTTT.

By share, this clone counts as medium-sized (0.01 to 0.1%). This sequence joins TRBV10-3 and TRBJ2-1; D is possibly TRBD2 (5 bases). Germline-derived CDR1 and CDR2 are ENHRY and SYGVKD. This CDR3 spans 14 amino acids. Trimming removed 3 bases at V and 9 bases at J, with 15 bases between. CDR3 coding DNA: TGTGCCATCAGTGACAGAGGAGGAGAGGGTGAGCAGTTCTTC. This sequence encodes CAISDRGGEGEQFF.

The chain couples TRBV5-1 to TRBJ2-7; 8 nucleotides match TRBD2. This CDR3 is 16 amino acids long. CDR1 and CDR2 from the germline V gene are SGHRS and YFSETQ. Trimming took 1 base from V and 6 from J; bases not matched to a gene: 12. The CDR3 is CASSLRAGGSLGEQYF. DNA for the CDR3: TGCGCCAGCAGCTTGCGGGCGGGAGGATCCTTGGGCGAGCAGTACTTC.

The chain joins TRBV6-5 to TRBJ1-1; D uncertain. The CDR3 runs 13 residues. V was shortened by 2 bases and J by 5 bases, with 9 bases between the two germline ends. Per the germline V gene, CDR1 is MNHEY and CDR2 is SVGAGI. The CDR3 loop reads CASSYETSTEAFF. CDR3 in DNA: TGTGCCAGCAGTTACGAGACTTCGACTGAAGCTTTCTTT.